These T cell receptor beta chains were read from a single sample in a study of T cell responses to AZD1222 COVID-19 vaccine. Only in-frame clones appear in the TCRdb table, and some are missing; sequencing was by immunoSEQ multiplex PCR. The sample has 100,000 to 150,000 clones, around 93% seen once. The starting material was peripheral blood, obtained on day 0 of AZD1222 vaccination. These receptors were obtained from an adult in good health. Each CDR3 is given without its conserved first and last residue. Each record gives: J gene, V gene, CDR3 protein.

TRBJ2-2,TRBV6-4,ASSPQAENTGELF
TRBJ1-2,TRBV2,ASNPRGQGAYGYT
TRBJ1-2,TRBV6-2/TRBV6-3,ASSYRRTTLDYGYT
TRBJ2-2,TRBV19,ASRGQWGGMSNTGELF
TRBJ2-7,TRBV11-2,ASSPSYEQY
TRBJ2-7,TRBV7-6,ASSHFDDYEQY
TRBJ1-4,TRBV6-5,ASSFGGTGGQKLF
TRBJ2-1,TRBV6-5,ASRRGRTGYNEQF
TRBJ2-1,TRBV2,ASSTTSSSSYNEQF
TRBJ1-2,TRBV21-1,ASHSGTGTYYGYT
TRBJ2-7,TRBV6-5,ASAKQGVSYEQY
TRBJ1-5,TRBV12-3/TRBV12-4,ASSLIGNQPQH
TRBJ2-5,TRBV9,ASSDSLAGGETQY
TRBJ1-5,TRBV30,AWSNRVRQPQH
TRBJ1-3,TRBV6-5,ASSRGSSGNTIY
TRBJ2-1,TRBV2,ASSSERERRF
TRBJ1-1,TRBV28,ASSSSGTMNTEAF
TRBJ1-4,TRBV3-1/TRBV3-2,ASSQLRDKYEKLF
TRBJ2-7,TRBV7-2,ASSVSGYEQY
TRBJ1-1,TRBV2,ASTRENTEAF
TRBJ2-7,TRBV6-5,ASSPTGGTYEQY
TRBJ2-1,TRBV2,ASSERGKGYNEQF
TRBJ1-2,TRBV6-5,ASSYLTLRRNYGYT
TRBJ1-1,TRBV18,ASSPQGVGNTEAF
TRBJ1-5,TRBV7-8,ASSPAGGLSNQPQH
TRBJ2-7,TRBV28,ASSAATAQGPYEQY
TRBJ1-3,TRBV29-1,SVAGTGDSGNTIY
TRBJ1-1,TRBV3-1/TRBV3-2,ASSQTEEAF